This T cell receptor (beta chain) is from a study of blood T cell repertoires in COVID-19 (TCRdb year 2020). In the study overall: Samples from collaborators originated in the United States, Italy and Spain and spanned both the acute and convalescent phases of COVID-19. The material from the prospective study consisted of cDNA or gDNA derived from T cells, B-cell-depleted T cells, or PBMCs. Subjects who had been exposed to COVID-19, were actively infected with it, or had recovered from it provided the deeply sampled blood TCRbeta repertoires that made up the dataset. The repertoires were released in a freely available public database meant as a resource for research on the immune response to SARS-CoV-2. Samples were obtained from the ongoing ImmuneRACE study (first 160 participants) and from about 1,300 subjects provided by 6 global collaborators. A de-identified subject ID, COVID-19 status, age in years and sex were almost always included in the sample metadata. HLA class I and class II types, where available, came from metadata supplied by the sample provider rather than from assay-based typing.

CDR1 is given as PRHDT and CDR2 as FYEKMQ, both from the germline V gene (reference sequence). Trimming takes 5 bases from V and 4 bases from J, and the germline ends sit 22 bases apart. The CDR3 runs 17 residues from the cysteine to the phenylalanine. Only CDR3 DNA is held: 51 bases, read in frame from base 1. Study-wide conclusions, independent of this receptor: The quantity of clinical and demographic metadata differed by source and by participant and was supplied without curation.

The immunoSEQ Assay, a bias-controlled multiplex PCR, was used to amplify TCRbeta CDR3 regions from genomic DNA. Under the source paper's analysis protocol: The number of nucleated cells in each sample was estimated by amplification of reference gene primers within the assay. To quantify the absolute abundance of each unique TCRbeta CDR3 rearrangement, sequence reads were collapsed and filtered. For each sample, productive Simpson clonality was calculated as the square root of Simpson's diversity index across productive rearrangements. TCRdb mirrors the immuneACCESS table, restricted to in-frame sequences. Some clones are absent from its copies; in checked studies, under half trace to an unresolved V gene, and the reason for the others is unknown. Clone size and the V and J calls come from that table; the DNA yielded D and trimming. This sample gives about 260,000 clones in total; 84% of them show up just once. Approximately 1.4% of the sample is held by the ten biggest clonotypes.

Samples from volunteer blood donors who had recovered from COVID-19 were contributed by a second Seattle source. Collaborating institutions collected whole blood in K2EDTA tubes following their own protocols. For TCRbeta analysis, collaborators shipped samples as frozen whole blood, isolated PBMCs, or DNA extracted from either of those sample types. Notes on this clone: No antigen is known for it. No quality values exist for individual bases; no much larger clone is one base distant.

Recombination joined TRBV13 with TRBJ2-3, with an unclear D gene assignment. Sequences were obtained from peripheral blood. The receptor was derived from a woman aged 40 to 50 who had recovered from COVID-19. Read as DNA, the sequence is TGTGCCAGCAGCATACTGGTGCGACCGGGTATCGCAGATACGCAGTATTTT. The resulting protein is CASSILVRPGIADTQYF.